This entry lists 22 T cell receptor beta chains sequenced from one sample in a study of shared clonotypes between healthy human individuals. Naive CD8 isolation took CD45RO-negative cells positively selected for CCR7 and excluded terminally differentiated effector memory CD45RA+ cells. Clones were read by immunoSEQ multiplex PCR, and TCRdb kept only the in-frame ones, dropping some. The table shows around 1.9 million clones, with 90% to 95% occurring only once. The material sequenced was naive CD8+ T cells from PBMCs. The receptors were sampled from a man aged 18 to 29 in good health. Some clones in this sample may be carry-over from other donors' samples.

The V and J genes are TRBV5-6 and TRBJ2-2; no firm D call. The germline gives CDR1 SGHDT, CDR2 YYEEEE. Trimming took off 4 bases at V and 2 bases at J, with 9 bases between the two ends. The CDR3 contains 14 residues. The CDR3 region has the DNA TGTGCCAGCAGCCATAGATCAAACACCGGGGAGCTGTTTTTT. Translating gives CASSHRSNTGELFF.

The J gene is TRBJ1-1, the V gene TRBV5-4; 8 bases align to TRBD1. CDR3 length: 14 amino acids. V dropped 0 bases and J dropped 10; count of bases not matched to a gene: 8. Germline V CDR1 and CDR2: SGHNT, YYREEE (reference sequence). The CDR3 DNA reads TGTGCCAGCAGCTTGGTGGGGCAGGGGGCGCGAGCTTTCTTT. The encoded protein is CASSLVGQGARAFF.

The CDR3 DNA follows: TGTGCCAGCAGCTCGCGACTAGTCGGTGAGCAGTTCTTC. Translating gives CASSSRLVGEQFF. The chain has TRBV9 and TRBJ2-1, with D perhaps matching TRBD2 (6 bases). The V and J ends lost 4 bases and 9 bases respectively, with 14 bases between them. The CDR3 contains 13 residues. Germline CDR1 reads SGDLS; CDR2 reads YYNGEE.

This clone was counted once. The rearrangement uses TRBV5-6 and TRBJ2-3, with D unresolved. Germline V lookup: CDR1 SGHDT, CDR2 YYEEEE. This CDR3 has 14 residues. Trimming cost V 3 bases and J 5 bases, with 13 bases left between them. CDR3 in DNA: TGTGCCAGCAGCTATACCGCTACAATAGATACGCAGTATTTT. Translating it yields CASSYTATIDTQYF.

The V and J genes are TRBV6-5 and TRBJ1-1; the D is unclear. Between the trimmed V and J ends, which lost 2 bases and 1 base, there was a span of 11 bases. This CDR3 is 15 amino acids long. From germline, CDR1 is MNHEY and CDR2 SVGAGI. Here the CDR3 DNA reads TGTGCCAGCAGTTACGGTTTTGAGGGGAACACTGAAGCTTTCTTT. Translating it yields CASSYGFEGNTEAFF.

This chain connects TRBV4-1 to TRBJ2-1; 14 bases align to TRBD2. The CDR3 consists of 20 residues. V lost 3 bases, J lost 4 bases, and 14 bases stayed unmatched. The V gene's germline CDR1 is MGHRA and CDR2 YSYEKL. CDR3 sequence reads: CASSQTSGRAIVGAYNEQFF. CDR3 DNA sequence: TGCGCCAGCAGCCAGACTAGCGGGAGGGCAATCGTCGGAGCGTACAATGAGCAGTTCTTC.

The rearrangement links TRBV19 to TRBJ2-4; D is ambiguous. The CDR3 extends over 13 amino acids. Germline assignment: CDR1 LNHDA and CDR2 SQIVND (reference sequence). The V and J ends lost 3 bases and 8 bases respectively, with 11 bases between them. CDR3 sequence (DNA): TGTGCCAGTAGTATTAGGGTTCGAGACATTCAGTACTTC. Translating gives CASSIRVRDIQYF.

V usage is TRBV28 and J usage is TRBJ2-2; D is ambiguous. The CDR3 has 16 residues. The germline CDR1 and CDR2 sequences are MDHEN and SYDVKM. Trimming left V 3 bases short and J 3 bases short, with 14 bases between. CDR3 sequence (DNA): TGTGCCAGCAGTTTGCTGGGCCTAAGAGACACCGGGGAGCTGTTTTTT. This codes for CASSLLGLRDTGELFF.

This chain joins TRBV5-1 and TRBJ1-2, with TRBD1 matching over 9 bases. CDR1 is SGHRS, CDR2 YFSETQ, per germline. This CDR3 contains 14 residues. V was clipped by 3 bases and J by 3 bases; unmatched bases: 3. In nucleotides, the CDR3 is TGCGCCAGCAGCTCCCGGGACAGGGACTATGGCTACACCTTC. The encoded protein is CASSSRDRDYGYTF.

This clone came up once. Other nucleotide sequences in the sample specify the same CDR3. This sequence joins TRBV9 and TRBJ1-1, with D possibly being TRBD1 (6 bases). Germline values: CDR1 SGDLS, CDR2 YYNGEE. V lost 4 bases and J lost 1, with 14 bases in between. This CDR3 comprises 15 residues. The CDR3 bases are TGTGCCAGCAGCATTCGACAGGAGCCGAACACTGAAGCTTTCTTT. Its translation: CASSIRQEPNTEAFF.

The rearrangement uses TRBV7-9 and TRBJ1-5; no clear D. V lost 1 base and J 4 bases, leaving 14 bases between the germline ends. The CDR3 is made up of 16 amino acids. In germline, CDR1 is SEHNR, CDR2 FQNEAQ (reference sequence). CDR3 sequence reads: CASSLGTDIWNQPQHF. CDR3 in DNA: TGTGCCAGCAGCTTAGGGACTGACATTTGGAATCAGCCCCAGCATTTT.

The rearrangement joins TRBV4-2 to TRBJ2-1; no definite D call. Germline assignment: CDR1 LGHNA and CDR2 YNFKEQ. The CDR3 spans 14 residues. The ends were cut back, 4 bases at V and 5 bases at J, with 12 bases in the middle. The CDR3 DNA sequence: TGTGCCAGCAGCCCCTTAACTCGACACAATGAGCAGTTCTTC. Translated: CASSPLTRHNEQFF.

The chain has TRBV27 and TRBJ2-2; D not resolved. V was shortened by 5 bases and J by 6 bases, with 16 bases between the two germline ends. The CDR3 is 15 amino acids. Germline loops: CDR1 MNHEY, CDR2 SMNVEV (reference sequence). In DNA form, the CDR3 reads TGTGCCAGCAGTCGGTTGGGCGAGGACCCCGGGGAGCTGTTTTTT. Protein: CASSRLGEDPGELFF.

V is TRBV2 and J is TRBJ1-2, with 11 bases that match TRBD1. The V and J ends lost 6 bases and 2 bases, in that order; junction bases with no gene match: 2. This CDR3 comprises 14 residues. From germline, CDR1 is SNHLY and CDR2 FYNNEI. Written as DNA, the CDR3 is TGTGCCAGCAGGGACAGGGGGCGGAACTATGGCTACACCTTC. It is translated as CASRDRGRNYGYTF. The complete variable domain, with remaining parts taken from reference TRBV2 and TRBJ1-2, reads EPEVTQTPSHQVTQMGQEVILRCVPISNHLYFYWYRQILGQKVEFLVSFYNNEISEKSEIFDDQFSVERPDGSNFTLKIRSTKLEDSAMYFCASRDRGRNYGYTFGSGTRLTVV.

The J gene is TRBJ2-7, the V gene TRBV20-1; D is unresolved. Germline CDR1 DFQATT, CDR2 SNEGSKA (reference sequence). Trimming pared 2 bases from V and 6 bases from J, leaving 8 bases between. CDR3 length: 11 amino acids. CDR3 sequence: CSARLSPEQYF. CDR3 bases: TGCAGTGCTAGACTTAGTCCCGAGCAGTACTTC.

This clone occurred once. DNA of the CDR3: TGTGCCAGCAGCTTAGGCTTAACAACCGGAGAGCAGTACTTC. This codes for CASSLGLTTGEQYF. The chain links TRBV7-9 to TRBJ2-7; D gene unclear. This CDR3 is built from 14 residues. Germline CDR1 reads SEHNR; CDR2 reads FQNEAQ (reference sequence). The ends were cut back, 1 base at V and 7 bases at J, with 14 bases in the middle.

The gene calls are TRBV5-4 and TRBJ1-2; possible D gene TRBD1, 5 bases. Trimming removed 6 bases from V and 8 bases from J, with 14 bases in between. The CDR3 covers 12 residues. Germline CDR1 and CDR2: SGHNT and YYREEE (reference sequence). CDR3 in amino acids: CASTEEGKGYTF. The CDR3 DNA reads TGTGCCAGCACCGAGGAGGGGAAGGGCTACACCTTC.

The chain has TRBV5-6 and TRBJ1-4; perhaps TRBD1 as D (5 bases). The CDR3 sequence is 12 residues long. Germline V lookup: CDR1 SGHDT, CDR2 YYEEEE. The ends were cut back, 5 bases at V and 8 bases at J, with 10 bases in the middle. In DNA form, the CDR3 reads TGTGCCAGCAGTTACCAGGGAGAAAAACTGTTTTTT. Translated: CASSYQGEKLFF.

This clone appeared a single time. Additional DNA sequences in this sample encode the identical CDR3. This sequence joins TRBV27 and TRBJ2-7; D might be TRBD2 (6 bases). The CDR3 spans 12 residues. The germline V gene encodes CDR1 MNHEY and CDR2 SMNVEV (reference sequence). V lost 2 bases and J lost 5, with 7 bases in between. As DNA, the CDR3 is TGTGCCAGCAGTTTAGGAGGGCACGAGCAGTACTTC. This gives the protein CASSLGGHEQYF.

The chain couples TRBV7-9 to TRBJ1-2, with 9 bases that match TRBD1. The germline gives CDR1 SEHNR, CDR2 FQNEAQ (reference sequence). J lost 4 bases, V lost 5 bases, and 11 bases had no gene match. The CDR3 is 16 amino acids. The DNA for the CDR3 is TGTGCCAGCAGCCCAACCGGGACAGGGTCCATCTATGGCTACACCTTC. It is translated as CASSPTGTGSIYGYTF.

A single count supports this clone. The V call is TRBV4-3, the J call TRBJ2-3, with D perhaps TRBD2 (5 bases). The germline CDR1 and CDR2 sequences are LGHNA and YSLEER. The CDR3 has 15 amino acids. Deletions cut 2 bases from V and 3 bases from J, with 12 bases between. The CDR3 sequence is CASSQWSGGTDTQYF. CDR3 DNA: TGCGCCAGCAGCCAATGGAGCGGCGGGACAGATACGCAGTATTTT.

A note on this clone: Other DNA sequences in this sample translate to the same CDR3. V usage is TRBV4-1 and J usage is TRBJ2-7, with TRBD1 identical over 8 bases. The CDR3 is made up of 14 amino acids. Trimming cost V 4 bases and J 4 bases; bases outside gene matches: 6. Looked up from germline, CDR1 is MGHRA and CDR2 is YSYEKL. CDR3 sequence reads: CASSPGQGAYEQYF. CDR3 coding DNA: TGCGCCAGCAGCCCAGGACAGGGCGCGTACGAGCAGTACTTC.